This passage covers 12 T cell receptor beta chains from one sample sequenced in a study of regulatory T cells in long-lasting Graves disease. Described time point: persistent/refractory GD, antithyroid drugs over 5 years with positive TRAb. PBMC RNA served as the TCR library source. The authors built TCR beta libraries using iRepertoire HTBI primers and Arm-PCR of CDR3 regions. TCRdb processed the multiplex PCR reads anew with MiXCR; each CDR3 protein has one entry. The data contain 600,000 to 800,000 distinct CDR3 sequences, approximately 31% of them singletons. The specimen comprised peripheral blood mononuclear cells (PBMCs), sampled when the disease was refractory, from a patient treated with antithyroid drugs. The source is a female donor with Graves disease.

The chain carries TRBV25-1 and TRBJ1-5; possibly TRBD1 for D (5 bases). V was clipped by 4 bases and J by 6 bases, with 13 bases between them. The CDR3 extends over 14 amino acids. Germline loops: CDR1 MGHDK, CDR2 SYGVNS. The CDR3, as DNA: TGTGCCAGCAGTGTGTCTGGGGCGGTTCAGCCCCAGCATTTT. Translation: CASSVSGAVQPQHF.

In this sample, this clonotype turned up many times. The chain carries TRBV2 and TRBJ1-6; D possibly corresponds to TRBD1 (6 bases). The CDR3 totals 15 residues. Germline CDR1 and CDR2: SNHLY and FYNNEI. Trimming shortened V by 2 bases and J by 4 bases, and 9 bases separated the two germline ends. The CDR3 loop is CASSEQGIYNSPLHF. The CDR3 DNA follows: TGTGCCAGCAGTGAACAGGGGATATATAATTCACCCCTCCACTTT.

The sample holds a few counts of this clonotype. The chain combines TRBV20-1 with TRBJ1-4; TRBD1 is a possible D gene (6 bases). The CDR3 is 13 residues long. The V end was cut by 6 bases, the J end by 8 bases, with 16 bases between. Germline V gene sequence: CDR1 DFQATT, CDR2 SNEGSKA (reference sequence). The CDR3 sequence: CSAVTGGGEKLFF. The CDR3 bases are TGCAGTGCGGTGACAGGAGGAGGAGAAAAACTGTTTTTT.

The V gene is TRBV19, the J gene TRBJ1-5; no reliable D call. Trimming pared 7 bases from V and 0 bases from J, leaving 13 bases between. CDR3 length: 15 amino acids. Germline loops: CDR1 LNHDA, CDR2 SQIVND (reference sequence). The CDR3 spells CASINPNYSNQPQHF. DNA for the CDR3: TGTGCCAGTATTAACCCGAACTATAGCAATCAGCCCCAGCATTTT.

V gene TRBV6-5 combines with J gene TRBJ2-7, with 7 bases aligning to TRBD1. Germline CDR1 is MNHEY and CDR2 is SVGAGI. CDR3 length equals 16 residues. The ends lost 0 bases at V and 0 bases at J; junction bases unmatched: 5. CDR3 in DNA: TGTGCCAGCAGTTACTCGTCCGGGACAGTCTCCTACGAGCAGTACTTC. Translating it yields CASSYSSGTVSYEQYF.

This clonotype came up many times. The chain couples TRBV12-3 or TRBV12-4 to TRBJ1-5; D remains unclear. V was trimmed by 3 bases and J by 2 bases, leaving 11 bases between them. The CDR3 runs 15 residues. CDR3 nucleotide sequence: TGTGCCAGCAGTTTGCCGGGGATCGGCAATCAGCCCCAGCATTTT. Translating gives CASSLPGIGNQPQHF.

The CDR3 here is CSGSETGELFF. The CDR3 nucleotides are TGCAGCGGGTCCGAGACCGGGGAGCTGTTTTTT. The chain carries TRBV29-1 and TRBJ2-2; unclear D gene. V was clipped by 7 bases and J by 5 bases, with 8 bases between them. The V gene's germline CDR1 is SQVTM and CDR2 ANQGSEA. The CDR3 sequence is 11 residues long.

On this clonotype itself: The junction and the germline gene differ at one end; a read error may be behind it. The chain joins TRBV3-1 to TRBJ1-1; the match to TRBD1 covers 9 bases. The CDR3 runs to 15 residues. Germline values: CDR1 LGHDT, CDR2 YNNKEL (reference sequence). The CDR3 loop is CASSQGQPGQGRAFF. CDR3 nucleotide sequence: TGTGCCAGCAGTCAAGGGCAACCGGGACAGGGACGGGCTTTCTTT.

The chain is built from TRBV20-1 and TRBJ2-7; TRBD1 or TRBD2 may be the D gene (5 bases each). The ends were cut back, 5 bases at V and 1 base at J, with 12 bases in the middle. The CDR3 loop spans 13 amino acids. CDR1 and CDR2 (germline): DFQATT, SNEGSKA (reference sequence). CDR3 coding DNA: TGCAGTGCTGCCGGGACGGATTCCTACGAGCAGTACTTC. It codes for CSAAGTDSYEQYF.

The V gene is TRBV27, the J gene TRBJ2-6; 9 bases are shared with TRBD1. The CDR3 is 17 residues long. The V segment lost 5 bases and the J segment 0 bases; nucleotides outside the gene matches: 5. The germline V gene encodes CDR1 MNHEY and CDR2 SMNVEV (reference sequence). As DNA, the CDR3 is TGTGCCAGCAGTGAAGGGACAGGGCGCTCTGGGGCCAACGTCCTGACTTTC. Translation: CASSEGTGRSGANVLTF.

This clonotype was counted a few times. The junction and the germline gene differ at one end; a read error may be behind it. The CDR3 nucleotides are TGTGTCAGCAGTTCTAGCGGGAGATTGTACGAGCAGTACTTC. Protein sequence: CVSSSSGRLYEQYF. V is TRBV12-3 or TRBV12-4 and J is TRBJ2-7; 10 nucleotides line up with TRBD2. This CDR3 region has 14 residues.

The chain couples TRBV10-3 to TRBJ2-7; 8 positions match TRBD1. Germline lookup yields CDR1 ENHRY and CDR2 SYGVKD. With 4 bases clipped from V and 1 base from J, the junction kept 9 bases outside the gene matches. The CDR3 is made up of 16 amino acids. CDR3 amino acids: CAISALTGTGSYEQYF. CDR3 nucleotides: TGTGCCATCAGTGCCCTTACCGGGACAGGATCCTACGAGCAGTACTTC.